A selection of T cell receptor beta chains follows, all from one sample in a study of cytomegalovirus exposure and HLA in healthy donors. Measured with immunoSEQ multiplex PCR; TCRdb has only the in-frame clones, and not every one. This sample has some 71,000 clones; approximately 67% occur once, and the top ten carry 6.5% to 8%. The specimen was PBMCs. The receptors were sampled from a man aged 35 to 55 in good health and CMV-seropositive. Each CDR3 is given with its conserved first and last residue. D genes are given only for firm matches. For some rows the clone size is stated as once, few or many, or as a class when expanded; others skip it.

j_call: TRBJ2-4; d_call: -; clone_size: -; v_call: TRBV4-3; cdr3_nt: TGCGCCAGCAGCCAAGGGCCAGGGGTAAAAAACATTCAGTACTTC; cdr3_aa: CASSQGPGVKNIQYF
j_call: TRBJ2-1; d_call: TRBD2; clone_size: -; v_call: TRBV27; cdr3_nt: TGTGCCAGCAGCTGGGCCGGGACTAGCGGGATACCTGAGCAGTTCTTC; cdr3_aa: CASSWAGTSGIPEQFF
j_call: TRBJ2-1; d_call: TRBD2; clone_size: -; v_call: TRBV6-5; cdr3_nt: TGTGCCAGCAGTGGACGGACTAGCGGAAACAATGAGCAGTTCTTC; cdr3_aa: CASSGRTSGNNEQFF
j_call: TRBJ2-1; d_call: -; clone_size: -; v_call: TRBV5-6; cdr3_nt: TGTGCCAGCAGCCACAGTTCCTACAATGAGCAGTTCTTC; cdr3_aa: CASSHSSYNEQFF
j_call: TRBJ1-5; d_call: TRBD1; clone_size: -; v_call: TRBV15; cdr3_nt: TGTGCCACCTGCTTGTGGACAGGGGGCAACAATCAGCCCCAGCATTTT; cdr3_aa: CATCLWTGGNNQPQHF
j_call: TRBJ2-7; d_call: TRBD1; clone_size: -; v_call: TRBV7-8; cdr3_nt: TGTGCCAGCACCCTTATGGGACAGAGCTACGAGCAGTACTTC; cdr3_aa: CASTLMGQSYEQYF
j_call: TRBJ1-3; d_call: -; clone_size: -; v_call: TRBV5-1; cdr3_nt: TGCGCCAGCCAGACGGGCTCTGGAAACACCATATATTTT; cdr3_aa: CASQTGSGNTIYF
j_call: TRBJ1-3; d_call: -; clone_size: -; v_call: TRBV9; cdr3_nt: TGTGCCAGTACTACGGGGGATCGACGGGGAAACACCATATATTTT; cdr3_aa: CASTTGDRRGNTIYF
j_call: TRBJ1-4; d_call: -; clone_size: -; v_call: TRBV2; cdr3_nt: TGTGCCAGCAGTGAACAGGGAGGCCAACTGTTTTTT; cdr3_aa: CASSEQGGQLFF
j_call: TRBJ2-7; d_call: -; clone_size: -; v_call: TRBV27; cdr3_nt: TGTGCCAGCAGTTTCGAGGAGGGGAACGAGCAGTACTTC; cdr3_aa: CASSFEEGNEQYF
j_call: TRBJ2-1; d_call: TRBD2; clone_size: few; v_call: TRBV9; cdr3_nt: TGTGCCAGCAGCCCCCCTGGTGGGACTAGCGGGTACAATGAGCAGTTCTTC; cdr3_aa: CASSPPGGTSGYNEQFF
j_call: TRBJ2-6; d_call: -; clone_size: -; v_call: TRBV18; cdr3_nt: TGTGCCAGCTCACCTATTGGGGCCAACGTCCTGACTTTC; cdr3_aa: CASSPIGANVLTF
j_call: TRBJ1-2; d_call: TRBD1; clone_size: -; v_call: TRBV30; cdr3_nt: TGTGCCTGGAGCAAGGGGGCGGAGGGAGGCTACACCTTC; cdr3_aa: CAWSKGAEGGYTF
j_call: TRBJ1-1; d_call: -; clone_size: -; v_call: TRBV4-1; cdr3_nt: TGCGCCAGCAGCCTACAGGATGAAGCTTTCTTT; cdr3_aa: CASSLQDEAFF
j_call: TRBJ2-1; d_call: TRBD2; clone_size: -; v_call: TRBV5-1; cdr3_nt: TGCGCCAGCAGACCAGGACTAGCGGGGGAGCAGTTCTTC; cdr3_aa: CASRPGLAGEQFF